This is a list of T cell receptor beta chains from one sample in a study of identical twins. TCRdb re-called the 5' RACE reads through MiXCR, storing one row per CDR3 protein. The repertoire includes over 550,000 distinct CDR3 sequences, 7.1% of them detected once, and roughly 1.6% sits in the top ten. This sample was also put to use in a study of yellow fever vaccine responses in identical twins.

The sample was PBMCs. These receptor sequences come from a woman in her late teens or twenties in good health. CDR3s include the opening cysteine and the closing phenylalanine or tryptophan. Fields, in order: CDR3 protein, CDR3 DNA, CDR3 length, V gene, J gene, clone size, D gene. The D gene is left open where the match is weak. Where a row states a size, it is once, few, many or the class of an expanded clone; other rows omit it.

CASSELWDQPQHF	TGCGCCAGCAGTGAGCTCTGGGATCAGCCCCAGCATTTT	13	TRBV10-1	TRBJ1-5	many	-
CSASGRALGGEQYF	TGCAGTGCTAGCGGGAGGGCCCTCGGTGGCGAGCAGTACTTC	14	TRBV20-1	TRBJ2-7	-	TRBD2
CASSQDHQRNSYNEQFF	TGCGCCAGCAGCCAAGATCACCAGCGAAACTCCTACAATGAGCAGTTCTTC	17	TRBV4-1	TRBJ2-1	many	-
CATSSDPSGTGELFF	TGTGCCACCAGCAGTGATCCGTCAGGCACCGGGGAGCTGTTTTTT	15	TRBV15	TRBJ2-2	few	-
CASSLAGGIQETQYF	TGTGCCAGCAGCTTAGCGGGTGGAATACAAGAGACCCAGTACTTC	15	TRBV7-7	TRBJ2-5	few	-
CASSELGGTPRTPQHF	TGTGCCAGCAGTGAATTGGGGGGGACTCCCCGGACGCCCCAGCATTTT	16	TRBV2	TRBJ1-5	few	-
CASMPDLGDTQYF	TGCGCCAGCATGCCAGACTTGGGAGATACGCAGTATTTT	13	TRBV10-2	TRBJ2-3	-	-
CASSSPAGGVQETQYF	TGCGCCAGCAGCTCTCCGGCAGGGGGCGTCCAAGAGACCCAGTACTTC	16	TRBV5-1	TRBJ2-5	-	TRBD1
CASKSTGDYEQYF	TGTGCCAGCAAGTCAACAGGGGACTACGAGCAGTACTTC	13	TRBV12-3/TRBV12-4	TRBJ2-7	many	TRBD1
CASSSWVGQEAQYF	TGTGCCAGCAGCTCATGGGTGGGTCAAGAGGCCCAGTACTTC	14	TRBV11-3	TRBJ2-5	few	-
CASSFGQLNEKLFF	TGTGCCAGCAGCTTCGGCCAGCTTAATGAAAAACTGTTTTTT	14	TRBV5-4	TRBJ1-4	-	-
CASSRGGGKNIQYF	TGTGCCAGCAGCCGGGGTGGGGGTAAAAACATTCAGTACTTC	14	TRBV7-8	TRBJ2-4	-	-
CASSRTRRGDEQFF	TGTGCCAGCAGCCGAACTAGGAGAGGGGATGAGCAGTTCTTC	14	TRBV3-1	TRBJ2-1	few	-
CASSRAEGFGSPLHF	TGTGCCAGCAGCCGGGCAGAGGGGTTCGGATCACCCCTCCACTTT	15	TRBV11-2	TRBJ1-6	few	-
CASSPPLQQTSGDTDTQYF	TGTGCCAGCAGCCCCCCTCTCCAGCAGACTAGCGGGGACACAGATACGCAGTATTTT	19	TRBV11-1	TRBJ2-3	-	TRBD2
CASSFRLAAQETQYF	TGTGCCAGCAGTTTCCGACTAGCGGCCCAAGAGACCCAGTACTTC	15	TRBV12-3/TRBV12-4	TRBJ2-5	many	TRBD2
CASSLTSGGAGEQFF	TGTGCCAGCAGTTTAACTAGCGGGGGGGCCGGTGAGCAGTTCTTC	15	TRBV12-3/TRBV12-4	TRBJ2-1	many	TRBD2
CASRPPGLADLYQETQYF	TGCGCCAGCAGGCCGCCGGGACTAGCGGATTTGTACCAAGAGACCCAGTACTTC	18	TRBV5-1	TRBJ2-5	-	TRBD2
CASSRGGGLNTEAFF	TGTGCCAGCAGCCGAGGGGGGGGGCTGAACACTGAAGCTTTCTTT	15	TRBV11-3	TRBJ1-1	many	-
CASSRDNSKNIQYF	TGCGCCAGCAGCCGGGACAATTCCAAAAACATTCAGTACTTC	14	TRBV5-1	TRBJ2-4	few	-
CASSQAPTAGANVLTF	TGCGCCAGCAGCCAAGCTCCGACTGCTGGGGCCAACGTCCTGACTTTC	16	TRBV4-1	TRBJ2-6	-	-
CASSPRLSADTQYF	TGCGCCAGCAGCCCTCGGCTAAGCGCAGATACGCAGTATTTT	14	TRBV5-1	TRBJ2-3	few	-
CASSTTSRESRVLF	TGTGCCAGCAGCACAACTTCCCGGGAGTCCCGAGTCCTCTTC	14	TRBV6-1	TRBJ2-1	few	-
CASSLGLAGEDETQYF	TGTGCCAGCAGTTTAGGGCTAGCGGGAGAAGATGAGACCCAGTACTTC	16	TRBV12-3/TRBV12-4	TRBJ2-5	few	TRBD2
CASSLAVSKDTQYF	TGTGCCAGCAGCTTAGCGGTTAGCAAAGATACGCAGTATTTT	14	TRBV7-9	TRBJ2-3	many	-
CASSTGGTGVSYNEQFF	TGCGCCAGCAGCACTGGGGGGACAGGCGTCTCCTACAATGAGCAGTTCTTC	17	TRBV5-1	TRBJ2-1	-	TRBD1
CSAGRGGAQDTQYF	TGCAGTGCAGGAAGAGGGGGGGCCCAAGATACGCAGTATTTT	14	TRBV20-1	TRBJ2-3	many	-
CASRRGGRGTDTQYF	TGTGCCAGCAGGCGGGGGGGCCGGGGCACAGATACGCAGTATTTT	15	TRBV6-1	TRBJ2-3	many	TRBD2
CASRSFSGGAAETQYF	TGTGCCAGCAGAAGCTTTAGCGGGGGGGCCGCTGAGACCCAGTACTTC	16	TRBV6-1	TRBJ2-5	-	TRBD2
CASSPGTARYNEQFF	TGTGCCAGCAGCCCAGGGACAGCACGCTACAATGAGCAGTTCTTC	15	TRBV11-2	TRBJ2-1	many	TRBD1
CASSQESFATNEKLFF	TGTGCCAGCAGCCAAGAAAGTTTTGCAACTAATGAAAAACTGTTTTTT	16	TRBV3-1	TRBJ1-4	many	-
CASSPQTGKGDTGSQYF	TGTGCCAGCAGTCCTCAGACAGGGAAGGGGGATACGGGTTCGCAGTATTTT	17	TRBV28	TRBJ2-3	-	TRBD1
CASSLQGAEAFF	TGCGCCAGCAGCTTACAGGGTGCTGAAGCTTTCTTT	12	TRBV5-1	TRBJ1-1	many	-
CASMGGVHTGELFF	TGTGCCAGCATGGGGGGAGTTCACACCGGGGAGCTGTTTTTT	14	TRBV25-1	TRBJ2-2	-	-
CASSVDSGRAVNEQFF	TGTGCCAGCAGCGTAGATAGCGGGAGGGCCGTCAATGAGCAGTTCTTC	16	TRBV7-2	TRBJ2-1	-	TRBD2
CASSPRSGQGVYEQYF	TGTGCCAGCTCACCAAGGAGCGGACAGGGAGTCTACGAGCAGTACTTC	16	TRBV18	TRBJ2-7	-	TRBD1
CASSPPYGAQETQYF	TGTGCCAGCAGCCCCCCCTACGGGGCCCAAGAGACCCAGTACTTC	15	TRBV3-1	TRBJ2-5	few	-
CASSGQGGRTEAFF	TGTGCCAGCAGTGGCCAAGGGGGGAGGACTGAAGCTTTCTTT	14	TRBV6-1	TRBJ1-1	many	-
CSARWQGGVETQYF	TGCAGTGCTAGGTGGCAGGGAGGAGTAGAGACCCAGTACTTC	14	TRBV20-1	TRBJ2-5	few	-
CASSQVRGASRYF	TGTGCCAGCAGCCAAGTTAGGGGGGCGTCTCGGTACTTC	13	TRBV14	TRBJ2-7	-	-
CASSLLGGLNTGELFF	TGTGCCAGCAGCTTGTTAGGGGGCTTGAACACCGGGGAGCTGTTTTTT	16	TRBV5-5	TRBJ2-2	few	TRBD1
CATREVQGLDTQYF	TGTGCCACGCGGGAGGTCCAAGGGCTGGATACGCAGTATTTT	14	TRBV28	TRBJ2-3	few	TRBD2
CSVVGTVNTEAFF	TGCAGCGTTGTTGGGACAGTGAACACTGAAGCTTTCTTT	13	TRBV29-1	TRBJ1-1	many	TRBD1
CASSTPDRGGYNEQFF	TGTGCCAGCAGCACCCCTGACAGGGGGGGGTACAATGAGCAGTTCTTC	16	TRBV11-2	TRBJ2-1	many	TRBD1
CASSRTPTGETQYF	TGTGCCAGCAGTCGGACGCCTACGGGGGAGACCCAGTACTTC	14	TRBV12-3/TRBV12-4	TRBJ2-5	-	-
CATSDRAWGRAFF	TGTGCCACCAGTGACCGGGCCTGGGGGAGAGCTTTCTTT	13	TRBV24-1	TRBJ1-1	-	-
CSARGEGSYGYTF	TGCAGTGCTAGAGGGGAGGGGTCCTATGGCTACACCTTC	13	TRBV20-1	TRBJ1-2	many	-
CASSLSGEPNYGYTF	TGCGCCAGCAGCTTATCAGGGGAGCCCAACTATGGCTACACCTTC	15	TRBV5-1	TRBJ1-2	few	-
CASSLRTGALETQYF	TGCGCCAGCAGCCTGCGGACAGGGGCGCTGGAGACCCAGTACTTC	15	TRBV5-1	TRBJ2-5	-	TRBD1
CASSLRENTGELFF	TGCGCCAGCAGCTTGCGGGAGAACACCGGGGAGCTGTTTTTT	14	TRBV28	TRBJ2-2	many	-
CASSLASGPRAYNEQFF	TGTGCCAGCAGCTTAGCGTCGGGGCCCCGAGCGTACAATGAGCAGTTCTTC	17	TRBV7-2	TRBJ2-1	-	-
CASSPAGTESSNQPQHF	TGTGCCAGCTCACCGGCAGGGACCGAAAGTAGCAATCAGCCCCAGCATTTT	17	TRBV18	TRBJ1-5	few	-
CASSLRGVGPSGANVLTF	TGTGCCAGCAGCTTGAGGGGGGTGGGCCCTTCTGGGGCCAACGTCCTGACTTTC	18	TRBV5-6	TRBJ2-6	many	-
CASSYPVDPTGYTF	TGTGCCAGCAGTTACCCTGTCGATCCCACGGGCTACACCTTC	14	TRBV6-5	TRBJ1-2	many	-
CASSQGYSSGNTIYF	TGTGCCAGCAGCCAAGGGTACAGCTCTGGAAACACCATATATTTT	15	TRBV7-6	TRBJ1-3	-	-
CSASVVREETQYF	TGCAGTGCTAGCGTGGTCAGGGAAGAGACCCAGTACTTC	13	TRBV20-1	TRBJ2-5	-	-
CSAGTGYKNIQYF	TGCAGTGCTGGGACAGGTTACAAAAACATTCAGTACTTC	13	TRBV20-1	TRBJ2-4	-	TRBD1
CATSDSGGNTYNEQFF	TGTGCCACCAGTGATTCGGGCGGTAACACCTACAATGAGCAGTTCTTC	16	TRBV24-1	TRBJ2-1	few	-
CASTYTPGQGAYF	TGTGCCAGCACCTATACACCGGGACAGGGGGCGTACTTC	13	TRBV6-6	TRBJ2-7	-	TRBD1
CASRPGWANYGYTF	TGTGCCAGCCGCCCTGGGTGGGCCAACTATGGCTACACCTTC	14	TRBV28	TRBJ1-2	few	-